The rows below give T cell receptor beta chains drawn from one sample of a study of shared clonotypes between healthy human individuals. Only in-frame clones appear in the TCRdb table, and some are missing; sequencing was by immunoSEQ multiplex PCR. The data contain approximately 500,000 clones, roughly 79% of them singletons. Source material: PBMCs. These receptors originate from a woman aged 35 to 49 in good health. Some clones in this sample may be carry-over from other donors' samples. Both conserved end residues are part of each CDR3. The D gene is left open where the match is weak. Expanded clones are given a class, and other clones once, few, many or no size at all.

J	D	V	size	CDR3	DNA
TRBJ1-2	-	TRBV5-6	-	CASRGIDRVDYGYTF	TGTGCCAGCAGGGGTATTGACCGGGTGGACTATGGCTACACCTTC
TRBJ2-7	-	TRBV5-1	-	CASSSGQGLAGLLEQYF	TGCGCCAGCAGCTCGGGACAGGGGCTAGCGGGATTACTCGAGCAGTACTTC
TRBJ1-1	-	TRBV11-2	-	CASSLSRSNTEAFF	TGTGCCAGCAGCTTGAGCCGATCGAACACTGAAGCTTTCTTT
TRBJ1-4	-	TRBV10-3	few	CAINQGESEKLFF	TGTGCCATCAACCAGGGTGAATCTGAAAAACTGTTTTTT
TRBJ2-7	TRBD2	TRBV2	-	CASNPGLAGLYEQYF	TGTGCCAGCAACCCGGGACTAGCGGGACTCTACGAGCAGTACTTC
TRBJ1-3	-	TRBV19	-	CASSSGPIGNTIYF	TGTGCCAGTAGTTCGGGACCCATTGGAAACACCATATATTTT
TRBJ2-4	TRBD2	TRBV28	-	CASSLFTSGRRGNIQYF	TGTGCCAGCAGTTTGTTTACGAGCGGGAGAAGGGGAAACATTCAGTACTTC
TRBJ2-2	TRBD1	TRBV11-2	once	CASSLRTGYRNTGELFF	TGTGCCAGCAGCCTCAGGACAGGGTACAGGAACACCGGGGAGCTGTTTTTT
TRBJ2-1	TRBD1	TRBV28	-	CASSLAGGTGGGEQFF	TGTGCCAGCAGTTTGGCAGGGGGGACAGGGGGTGGTGAGCAGTTCTTC
TRBJ2-7	-	TRBV4-1	-	CASSQVLPVDAYEQYF	TGCGCCAGCAGCCAAGTTTTGCCCGTAGACGCCTACGAGCAGTACTTC
TRBJ2-2	-	TRBV11-2	-	CASSLDHLGTGELFF	TGTGCCAGCAGCTTAGATCATCTGGGGACCGGGGAGCTGTTTTTT
TRBJ1-5	-	TRBV2	-	CASSDQGLGQPQHF	TGTGCCAGCAGTGACCAGGGCTTAGGTCAGCCCCAGCATTTT
TRBJ1-2	-	TRBV11-2	once	CASTLAFGSNYGYTF	TGTGCCAGCACCCTAGCCTTCGGTTCTAACTATGGCTACACCTTC
TRBJ2-5	TRBD2	TRBV11-2	-	CASSSHSSPSGRKETQYF	TGTGCCAGCAGCTCCCACTCCTCGCCTAGCGGGAGGAAAGAGACCCAGTACTTC
TRBJ1-2	-	TRBV4-3	-	CASSPDNEGLYGYTF	TGCGCCAGCAGCCCTGACAATGAGGGCCTCTATGGCTACACCTTC
TRBJ2-4	TRBD2	TRBV30	-	CAPSGRSKNIQYF	TGTGCCCCTAGCGGGAGGTCCAAAAACATTCAGTACTTC
TRBJ2-7	TRBD2	TRBV5-6	-	CASSSGLAGYEQYF	TGTGCCAGCAGCTCAGGACTAGCGGGGTACGAGCAGTACTTC
TRBJ2-7	-	TRBV27	-	CASSSAGHYEQYF	TGTGCCAGCAGTTCCGCAGGGCACTACGAGCAGTACTTC
TRBJ2-2	TRBD2	TRBV7-6	-	CASSLLEREFTGELFF	TGTGCCAGCAGCTTACTCGAGCGGGAGTTCACCGGGGAGCTGTTTTTT
TRBJ1-1	-	TRBV28	-	CASFHRNTEAFF	TGTGCCAGTTTCCACAGGAACACTGAAGCTTTCTTT
TRBJ1-2	-	TRBV7-9	many	CASSRDTNYGYTF	TGTGCCAGCAGCCGAGACACTAACTATGGCTACACCTTC
TRBJ1-4	TRBD1	TRBV18	-	CASSPIEGAEEKLFF	TGTGCCAGCTCACCAATAGAGGGGGCCGAGGAAAAACTGTTTTTT